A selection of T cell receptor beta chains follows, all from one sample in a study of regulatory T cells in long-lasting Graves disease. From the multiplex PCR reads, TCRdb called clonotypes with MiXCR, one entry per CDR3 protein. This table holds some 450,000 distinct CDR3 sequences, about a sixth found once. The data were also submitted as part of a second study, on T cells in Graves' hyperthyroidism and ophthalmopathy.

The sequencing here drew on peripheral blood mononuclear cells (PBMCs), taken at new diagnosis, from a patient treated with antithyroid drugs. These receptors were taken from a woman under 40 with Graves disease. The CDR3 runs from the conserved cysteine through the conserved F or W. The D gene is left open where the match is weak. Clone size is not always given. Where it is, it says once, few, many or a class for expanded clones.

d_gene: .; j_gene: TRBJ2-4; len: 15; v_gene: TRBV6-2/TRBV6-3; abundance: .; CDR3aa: CASSRQDTAKNIQYF; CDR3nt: TGTGCCAGCAGTCGACAGGATACAGCCAAAAACATTCAGTACTTC
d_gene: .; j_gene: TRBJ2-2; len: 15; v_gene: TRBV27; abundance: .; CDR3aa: CASRLRTANTGELFF; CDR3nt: TGTGCCAGCAGACTCCGGACGGCGAACACCGGGGAGCTGTTTTTT
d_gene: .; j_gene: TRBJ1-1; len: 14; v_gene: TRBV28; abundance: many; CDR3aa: CASSSKSMNTEAFF; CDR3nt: TGTGCCAGCAGTAGTAAGAGCATGAACACTGAAGCTTTCTTT
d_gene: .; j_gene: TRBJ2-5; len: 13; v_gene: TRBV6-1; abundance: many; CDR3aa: CASRKGLGETQYF; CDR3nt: TGTGCCAGCAGGAAGGGGCTAGGGGAGACCCAGTACTTC
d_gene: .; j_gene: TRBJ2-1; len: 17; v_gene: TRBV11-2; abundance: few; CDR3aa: CASSFGGSRKIYNEQFF; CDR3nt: TGTGCCAGCAGCTTTGGGGGAAGCCGAAAGATCTACAATGAGCAGTTCTTC
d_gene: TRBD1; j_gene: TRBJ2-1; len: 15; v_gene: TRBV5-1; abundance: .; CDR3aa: CASSLGQGTYNEQFF; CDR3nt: TGCGCCAGCAGCTTAGGACAGGGGACCTACAATGAGCAGTTCTTC
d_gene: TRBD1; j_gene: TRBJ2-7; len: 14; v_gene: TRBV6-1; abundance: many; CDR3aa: CASSKGQGSYEQYF; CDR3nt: TGTGCCAGCAGTAAAGGACAGGGCTCCTACGAGCAGTACTTC
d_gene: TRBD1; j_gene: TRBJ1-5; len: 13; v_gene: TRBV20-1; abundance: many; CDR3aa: CSAETGLNQPQHF; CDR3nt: TGCAGTGCGGAGACAGGGTTAAATCAGCCCCAGCATTTT
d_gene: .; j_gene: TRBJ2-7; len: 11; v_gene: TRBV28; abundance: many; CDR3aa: CATAAAYEQYF; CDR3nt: TGTGCCACCGCAGCCGCCTACGAGCAGTACTTC
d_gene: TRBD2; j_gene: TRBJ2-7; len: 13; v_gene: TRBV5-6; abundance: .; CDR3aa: CASRRGLAYEQYF; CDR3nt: TGTGCCAGCAGACGCGGACTAGCTTACGAGCAGTACTTC
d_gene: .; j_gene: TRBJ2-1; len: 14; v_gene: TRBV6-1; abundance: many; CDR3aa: CASRPFQGYNEQFF; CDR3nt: TGTGCCAGCAGACCTTTCCAGGGTTACAATGAGCAGTTCTTC
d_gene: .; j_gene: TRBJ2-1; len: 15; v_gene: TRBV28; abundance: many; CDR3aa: CASTSPAEGAAEQFF; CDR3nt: TGTGCCAGCACCTCCCCCGCGGAGGGGGCGGCTGAGCAGTTCTTC
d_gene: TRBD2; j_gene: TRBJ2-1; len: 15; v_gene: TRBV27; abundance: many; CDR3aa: CASSLKGLAESEQFF; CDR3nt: TGTGCCAGCAGTTTAAAGGGACTAGCGGAATCTGAGCAGTTCTTC
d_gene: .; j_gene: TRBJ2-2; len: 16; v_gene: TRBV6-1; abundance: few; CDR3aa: CASTPSSTVGGGELFF; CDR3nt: TGTGCCAGCACCCCCTCCTCGACAGTCGGAGGCGGGGAGCTGTTTTTT
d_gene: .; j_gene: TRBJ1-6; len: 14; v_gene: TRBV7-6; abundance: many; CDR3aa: CASSLAVRMGRLHF; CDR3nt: TGTGCCAGCAGCTTAGCGGTCCGGATGGGACGCCTCCACTTT
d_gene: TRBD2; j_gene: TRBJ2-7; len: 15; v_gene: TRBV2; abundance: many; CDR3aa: CASSEEASGTHEQYF; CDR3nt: TGTGCCAGCAGTGAAGAGGCTAGCGGGACCCACGAGCAGTACTTC
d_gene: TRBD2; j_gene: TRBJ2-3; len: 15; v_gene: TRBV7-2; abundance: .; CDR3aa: CASNKRLAGADTQYF; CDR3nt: TGTGCCAGCAATAAGCGACTAGCGGGAGCAGATACGCAGTATTTT
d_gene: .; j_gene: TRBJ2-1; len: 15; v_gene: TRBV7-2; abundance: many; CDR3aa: CASSPTRDSYNEQFF; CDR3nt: TGTGCCAGCAGCCCGACTAGAGACTCCTACAATGAGCAGTTCTTC
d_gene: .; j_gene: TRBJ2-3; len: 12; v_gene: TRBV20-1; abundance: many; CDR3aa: CSATPSTDTQYF; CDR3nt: TGCAGTGCTACCCCTAGCACAGATACGCAGTATTTT
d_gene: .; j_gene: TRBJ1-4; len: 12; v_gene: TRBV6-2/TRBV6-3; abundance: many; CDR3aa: CASSLNREELFF; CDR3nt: TGTGCCAGCAGTTTAAACAGGGAGGAACTGTTTTTT
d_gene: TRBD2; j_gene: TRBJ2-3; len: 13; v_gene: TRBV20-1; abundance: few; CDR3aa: CSDQAGTADTQYF; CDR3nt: TGCAGTGACCAAGCGGGAACGGCAGATACGCAGTATTTT